This T cell receptor (beta chain) was identified during a study of OX40 agonist ivuxolimab in advanced cancers. In the study overall: The costimulatory receptor OX40 (CD134) was targeted by ivuxolimab, a fully human IgG2 agonistic monoclonal antibody. Intravenous ivuxolimab was administered to patients every 2 weeks at six dose levels: 0.01, 0.1, 0.3, 1.5, 3 and 10 mg/kg. Of the 52 patients in dose escalation, about 20 had hepatocellular carcinoma, about 15 had melanoma, 9 had renal cell carcinoma and 9 had head and neck cancer. In the dose-escalation cohort, 82.7% of patients were male, and the mean age was roughly 56 years with a range of roughly 20 to 85. Patients were allowed to have had prior anti-PD-1, anti-PD-L1 or anti-CTLA-4 therapy, and around 37% of the dose-escalation patients had previously received checkpoint inhibitors. Three dose-escalation patients achieved partial responses, one with hepatocellular carcinoma and two with cutaneous melanoma. The purpose of peripheral TCRbeta sequencing was to test whether ivuxolimab changed TCR sequence diversity and led to clonal T-cell expansion. The paper covers the monotherapy dose-escalation part of the phase I ivuxolimab trial, which included N ≈ 52 patients.

CDR3 length: 15 amino acids, cysteine to phenylalanine. The DNA shown is the 45-base CDR3, in frame from base 1. Taken from the germline V gene (reference sequence), the CDR1 and CDR2 loops are SEHNR and FQNEAQ. The germline V end is reduced by 1 base and the J end by 3 bases; junction bases left unmatched: 3. To sequence the TCRbeta CDR3 region, genomic DNA was isolated from the sorted cells. TCRbeta CDR3 regions were sequenced using the immunoSEQ Assay. TCRdb's version of the immuneACCESS table is confined to in-frame rearrangements and falls short of the full clone set. An unresolved V gene accounts for under half of the shortfall where checked; the remainder is of unknown origin. The sample table lists 76,000 or so clones, approximately 83% of them with a count of one. Roughly 5.5% of the sample lies in the top ten. Patients with autoimmune disease history or receiving systemic immunosuppression were excluded from the trial. Peripheral blood for TCR sequencing was collected from all dose cohorts at baseline, on cycle 4 day 1, and on cycle 7 day 1. Samples came from an open-label, multicenter, first-in-human phase I dose-escalation trial of ivuxolimab. Adults with locally advanced or metastatic head and neck squamous cell, hepatocellular, melanoma or renal cell carcinoma were enrolled in the trial. Before TCR sequencing, CD4+ T cells and CD8+ T cells were sorted from peripheral blood as separate populations.

Broad study findings and their caveats: At doses from 0.1 to 3.0 mg/kg, clonal expansion was seen in both CD4+ and CD8+ blood T cells between baseline and week 6. Antigen specificity was not determined for the clonally expanded peripheral T cells. In the 0.1-3.0 mg/kg groups, partial responders had among the lowest normalized peripheral clonal expansion, particularly in CD8+ T cells. Low levels of normalized T-cell clonal expansion were also seen in some patients who did not respond. After ivuxolimab, expanded clones were on average more numerous among CD8+ T cells than among CD4+ T cells.

With respect to this clone: Its antigen specificity is not known. Base qualities are not provided; no much larger clone lies one nucleotide away.

The receptor's source is an adult with an advanced solid tumor such as melanoma, head and neck, liver or kidney cancer. Sequences were derived from CD4+ or CD8+ T cells sorted from blood, sampled in a trial of the OX40 agonist ivuxolimab. The receptor chain draws on TRBV7-9 and TRBJ2-3; TRBD2 agrees with 8 junctional bases. Read as DNA, the sequence is TGTGCCAGCAGCTTAGGACTAGCGCCTACAGATACGCAGTATTTT. The encoded protein is CASSLGLAPTDTQYF.